The rows below give T cell receptor beta chains drawn from one sample of a study of cytomegalovirus exposure and HLA in healthy donors. Here immunoSEQ multiplex PCR was the method, and the copy in TCRdb shows in-frame clones only, minus some. Of 65,000 to 90,000 clones listed, 70% to 90% were seen once; the top ten hold 3.5% to 4%. The specimen was PBMCs. Source of these receptors: a woman under 30 in good health and CMV-seropositive. The conserved cysteine and the conserved F or W are not part of the CDR3 here.

J | V | CDR3
TRBJ2-5 | TRBV7-9 | ASSPSARRQETQY
TRBJ2-1 | TRBV7-9 | ASSSRDRVIWEQF
TRBJ1-2 | TRBV2 | ASSIRDRVLYGYT
TRBJ2-1 | TRBV2 | ASSDGTSGFYEQF
TRBJ2-5 | TRBV18 | ASSPNLRQGAQETQY
TRBJ2-1 | TRBV11-2 | ASSPRTSGSLGSYNEQF
TRBJ2-5 | TRBV19 | ASSFRSGEISGTQY
TRBJ1-4 | TRBV10-2 | ASSDGGANEKLF
TRBJ2-1 | TRBV28 | ASSRVHEQF
TRBJ2-3 | TRBV6-1 | AGTSGWGTQY
TRBJ1-2 | TRBV19 | ASSRQFSGQNYGYT
TRBJ2-2 | TRBV27 | ASSLRLAGFGNTGELF
TRBJ1-2 | TRBV28 | ASSPPEAQPNYGYT
TRBJ2-2 | TRBV9 | ASSPYSSGIAGELF
TRBJ2-1 | TRBV4-2 | ASSQQTSGGRPRF
TRBJ2-1 | TRBV10-1 | ASSESGGGSYNEQF
TRBJ2-3 | TRBV7-9 | ASSLGLAGSSDTQY
TRBJ2-5 | TRBV28 | ASRNRARGETQY
TRBJ2-4 | TRBV7-9 | ASSQPSGGEAKNIQY
TRBJ2-3 | TRBV19 | ASSSIAGVGADTQY
TRBJ2-7 | TRBV6-1 | ASSEKQDGYEQY
TRBJ1-4 | TRBV28 | ASSSGGEGEKLF
TRBJ1-5 | TRBV19 | ASSIIRAGGYQPQH
TRBJ2-7 | TRBV7-9 | ASSSLQGEQY
TRBJ2-3 | TRBV7-9 | ASSLGGAGGLLSTDTQY
TRBJ2-2 | TRBV2 | ARGLGWGRELF
TRBJ2-5 | TRBV6-5 | ASSYSFPGKETQY
TRBJ2-7 | TRBV2 | ASSLTGSYEQY
TRBJ2-7 | TRBV10-3 | AISESNRPYEQY